This T cell receptor (beta chain) was retrieved from a study of vaccination and CD4 T cells after COVID-19. Study-level background: Investigators stimulated cells with overlapping spike peptides drawn from SARS-CoV-2, HCoV-NL63, HCoV-OC43 and HCoV-229E. The study, taken as a whole, reports: Reactive clonotype counts went from median about 20 after infection to roughly 40 after vaccination, nonsignificantly. Early post-infection timepoints were missing, and relatively few convalescent patients were studied.

Treatment of the sample: approximately 10-day PBMC culture with coronavirus spike peptide pools or control peptides (ViraFEST assay). The CDR3 has 17 amino acids. The V and J ends lost 4 bases and 4 bases, in that order; junction bases with no gene match: 15. The germline CDR1 and CDR2 sequences are MDHEN and SYDVKM. An Oncomine TCR Beta short-read assay was used to sequence the DNA from cultured CD4+ T cells. TCRdb used MiXCR to reprocess the PCR reads, holding one entry per CDR3 protein. The sample includes roughly 15,000 distinct CDR3 sequences, about 54% of them seen just once. This clonotype appeared a single time. Antigen: not known.

The sequencing input was CD4+ T cells from blood, cultured in vitro. The V and J genes are TRBV28 and TRBJ2-5; the match to TRBD2 covers 7 bases. The clonotype comes from a human donor who had recovered from COVID-19. The CDR3 sequence: CASSSPTGGLRPETQYF. Written as DNA, the CDR3 is TGTGCCAGCAGTTCCCCCACGGGGGGTCTGCGGCCAGAGACCCAGTACTTC.